This T cell receptor (beta chain) stems from a study of patients and donors after allogeneic stem cell transplantation. The CDR3 is 14 amino acids. Germline CDR1 and CDR2: KGHDR and SFDVKD. V lost 4 bases, J lost 4 bases, and 10 bases lay in between. TCRdb used MiXCR to reprocess the RT-PCR reads, holding one entry per CDR3 protein. The sample records about 400,000 distinct CDR3 sequences, under 20% being singletons. A few counts support this clonotype. The receptor was derived from a human donor who was either an allogeneic HSCT recipient or a stem cell or donor lymphocyte infusion donor (not recorded which). It is not recorded whose cells these are; they may come from a transplant donor. The V and J genes are TRBV24-1 and TRBJ2-1; D is ambiguous. Sequences were obtained from blood, either unsorted or a sorted T cell fraction (not recorded which). CDR3: CATSDPDPYNEQFF. The CDR3 DNA reads as TGTGCCACCAGTGACCCCGACCCTTACAATGAGCAGTTCTTC.